The 28 T cell receptor beta chains below come from one sample, sequenced in a study of blood T cell repertoires in COVID-19. Only in-frame clones appear in the TCRdb table, and some are missing; sequencing was by immunoSEQ multiplex PCR. The sample lists under 250,000 clones; 80% to 90% were seen once. The sequencing input was peripheral blood. These TCRs come from a man over 45 with COVID-19, enrolled during active disease.

The chain joins TRBV9 to TRBJ2-1; 7 bases are a match to TRBD1. Germline CDR1 SGDLS, CDR2 YYNGEE. The CDR3 runs to 15 residues. The ends lost 0 bases at V and 2 bases at J; junction bases unmatched: 2. In DNA form, the CDR3 reads TGTGCCAGCAGCGTAGGACAGGGCGCCTACAATGAGCAGTTCTTC. Translated, it gives CASSVGQGAYNEQFF.

The chain carries TRBV19 and TRBJ2-1, with 11 bases identical to TRBD2. V lost 4 bases to trimming and J lost 4 bases; unmatched junction nucleotides: 3. Germline V gene sequence: CDR1 LNHDA, CDR2 SQIVND (reference sequence). The CDR3 is 15 amino acids. CDR3 in amino acids: CASSRRLAGYNEQFF. The CDR3 bases are TGTGCCAGTAGTAGACGACTAGCGGGGTACAATGAGCAGTTCTTC.

The chain has TRBV7-8 and TRBJ2-7, with D possibly being TRBD2 (5 bases). CDR1 and CDR2 (germline): SGHVS, FQNEAQ. V was shortened by 5 bases and J by 2 bases, with 10 bases between the two germline ends. The CDR3 sequence is 13 residues long. The CDR3 reads CASSAGLTYEQYF. The DNA for the CDR3 is TGTGCCAGCAGCGCGGGCCTTACCTACGAGCAGTACTTC.

The chain recombines TRBV5-1 with TRBJ1-6; 8 bases are shared with TRBD1. The CDR3 is 14 amino acids. J lost 9 bases, V lost 4 bases, and 6 bases had no gene match. Germline V lookup: CDR1 SGHRS, CDR2 YFSETQ. The CDR3 here is CASSPGQETSPLHF. The CDR3 coding sequence is TGCGCCAGCAGCCCGGGACAGGAGACTTCACCCCTCCACTTT.

The gene calls are TRBV5-1 and TRBJ2-2, with 9 nucleotides matching TRBD1. J was trimmed by 5 bases and V by 3 bases; bases with no gene match: 2. The CDR3 has 14 residues. Germline CDR1 reads SGHRS; CDR2 reads YFSETQ. CDR3: CASSWGTGTGELFF. The CDR3 DNA follows: TGCGCCAGCAGCTGGGGGACAGGGACCGGGGAGCTGTTTTTT. Using reference TRBV5-1 and TRBJ2-2 for the parts outside the CDR3, the full variable domain is KAGVTQTPRYLIKTRGQQVTLSCSPISGHRSVSWYQQTPGQGLQFLFEYFSETQRNKGNFPGRFSGRQFSNSRSEMNVSTLELGDSALYLCASSWGTGTGELFFGEGSRLTVL.

The rearrangement uses TRBV29-1 and TRBJ2-7; TRBD2 is a possible D gene (5 bases). V was trimmed by 4 bases and J by 9 bases, leaving 16 bases between them. CDR3 length: 12 residues. In germline, CDR1 is SQVTM, CDR2 ANQGSEA. CDR3 DNA sequence: TGCAGCGTTGGATCTGAGGGTGAAGGGCAGTACTTC. Its translation: CSVGSEGEGQYF.

The chain recombines TRBV6-1 with TRBJ2-2, with D unclear. The germline V and J ends were trimmed by 6 bases and 6 bases, with 5 bases remaining between them. Germline-derived CDR1 and CDR2 are MNHNS and SASEGT. This CDR3 comprises 11 residues. CDR3 DNA sequence: TGTGCCAGCAGATCGGCCGGGGAGCTGTTTTTT. Residues: CASRSAGELFF.

J is TRBJ1-1 and V is TRBV6-5; 7 nucleotides match TRBD1. CDR1 and CDR2 (germline): MNHEY, SVGAGI. The CDR3 has 12 amino acids. V was pared by 7 bases and J by 6 bases, with 5 bases of the junction left unmatched. CDR3: CASNHRGAEAFF. The DNA of the CDR3 is TGTGCCAGCAACCACAGGGGTGCTGAAGCTTTCTTT.

The chain links TRBV6-6 to TRBJ2-2; unclear D gene. CDR1 is MNHNY, CDR2 SVGAGI, per germline (reference sequence). This CDR3 contains 13 residues. Trimming cost V 6 bases and J 4 bases, with 9 bases left between them. This CDR3 is CASSSVPTGELFF. The CDR3 DNA reads as TGTGCCAGCAGCTCCGTCCCCACCGGGGAGCTGTTTTTT.

The rearrangement uses TRBV7-9 and TRBJ2-7; possible D gene TRBD1, 6 bases. Trimming removed 4 bases at V and 5 bases at J, with 9 bases between. This CDR3 contains 12 residues. Germline CDR1 is SEHNR and CDR2 is FQNEAQ (reference sequence). CDR3: CASSSGVHEQYF. Written as DNA, the CDR3 is TGTGCCAGCAGCTCAGGGGTCCACGAGCAGTACTTC. Full variable domain (missing parts from reference TRBV7-9 and TRBJ2-7): DTGVSQNPRHKITKRGQNVTFRCDPISEHNRLYWYRQTLGQGPEFLTYFQNEAQLEKSRLLSDRFSAERPKGSFSTLEIQRTEQGDSAMYLCASSSGVHEQYFGPGTRLTVT.

This sequence joins TRBV6-5 and TRBJ1-5; TRBD1 might be the D (6 bases). Trimming removed 6 bases at V and 4 bases at J, with 10 bases between. This CDR3 comprises 13 residues. Per germline, CDR1 MNHEY and CDR2 SVGAGI. CDR3 bases: TGTGCCAGCAGCAACAGGGCGAATCAGCCCCAGCATTTT. As protein: CASSNRANQPQHF.

J is TRBJ2-7 and V is TRBV5-6; the D gene is possibly TRBD2 (5 bases). Trimming took 0 bases from V and 0 from J, leaving 7 bases between them. CDR1 and CDR2 from the germline V gene are SGHDT and YYEEEE. The CDR3 extends over 14 amino acids. The CDR3 region is CASSLVDSSYEQYF. The DNA for the CDR3 is TGTGCCAGCAGCTTGGTGGACTCCTCCTACGAGCAGTACTTC.

The rearrangement links TRBV11-2 to TRBJ2-7; D is possibly TRBD1 (6 bases). The CDR3 totals 16 residues. The V and J ends lost 5 bases and 2 bases respectively, with 19 bases between them. CDR1 is SGHAT and CDR2 is FQNNGV in the germline V gene. In DNA form, the CDR3 reads TGTGCCAGCAGCGTGTTACAGGGAAAGGTAGCCTACGAGCAGTACTTC. Its protein is CASSVLQGKVAYEQYF.

DNA of the CDR3: TGTGCCAGCAGCTTTGGGCCCCGGGGGTATGGCTACACCTTC. It yields the protein CASSFGPRGYGYTF. The chain carries TRBV11-2 and TRBJ1-2; weak D call: TRBD1 (5 bases). The CDR3 has 14 residues. V shed 3 bases and J shed 5 bases, with 13 bases lying between them. CDR1 and CDR2 from the germline V gene are SGHAT and FQNNGV.

This sequence joins TRBV12-3 or TRBV12-4 and TRBJ1-1, with no clear D. The CDR3 length is 13 residues. V was trimmed by 4 bases and J by 3 bases, leaving 9 bases between them. The CDR3 DNA follows: TGTGCCAGCAGTTGGCGCGGCGACACTGAAGCTTTCTTT. Protein sequence: CASSWRGDTEAFF.

This clone showed up just a few times. J is TRBJ1-1 and V is TRBV15, with 7 nucleotides matching TRBD1. The CDR3 extends over 15 amino acids. Germline V gives CDR1 LNHNV, CDR2 YYDKDF (reference sequence). V was pared by 3 bases and J by 3 bases, with 7 bases of the junction left unmatched. CDR3 protein: CATSRKYGTDTEAFF. The CDR3 DNA reads TGTGCCACCAGCAGGAAATACGGGACAGACACTGAAGCTTTCTTT.

This chain joins TRBV11-2 and TRBJ2-1, with D hard to call. V lost 6 bases and J lost 4, with 13 bases in between. This CDR3 is built from 14 residues. CDR1 SGHAT and CDR2 FQNNGV come from the germline V gene. For the CDR3, the DNA is TGTGCCAGCAGAGAGGCGTCCGGTTACAATGAGCAGTTCTTC. Encoded protein: CASREASGYNEQFF.

This chain uses TRBV7-3 with TRBJ1-1; D is undetermined. The V gene's germline CDR1 is SGHTA and CDR2 FQGTGA. The CDR3 runs 13 residues. The germline V and J ends were trimmed by 0 bases and 7 bases, with 9 bases remaining between them. The CDR3 is CASSLTPQVEAFF. The CDR3 bases are TGTGCCAGCAGCTTAACCCCCCAGGTTGAAGCTTTCTTT.

The J gene is TRBJ1-1, the V gene TRBV5-6, with a possible D match to TRBD1 (5 bases). Germline CDR1 reads SGHDT; CDR2 reads YYEEEE. Trimming left V 3 bases short and J 3 bases short, with 9 bases between. The CDR3 sequence is 13 residues long. In DNA form, the CDR3 reads TGTGCCAGCAGCTCGGACACAGACACTGAAGCTTTCTTT. Residues: CASSSDTDTEAFF.

This clone has at least ten counts. The genes are TRBV19 and TRBJ2-7; D perhaps matches TRBD1 (6 bases). Trimming removed 6 bases from V and 3 bases from J, with 18 bases in between. This CDR3 spans 15 amino acids. Germline CDR1 and CDR2: LNHDA and SQIVND (reference sequence). The chain's CDR3 is CASRGNRDGNYEQYF. CDR3 coding DNA: TGTGCCAGTAGGGGAAACAGGGACGGGAACTACGAGCAGTACTTC. The entire variable domain, with the rest obtained from reference TRBV19 and TRBJ2-7, is as follows: DGGITQSPKYLFRKEGQNVTLSCEQNLNHDAMYWYRQDPGQGLRLIYYSQIVNDFQKGDIAEGYSVSREKKESFPLTVTSAQKNPTAFYLCASRGNRDGNYEQYFGPGTRLTVT.

The chain joins TRBV18 to TRBJ2-7, with D maybe TRBD1 (6 bases). Germline CDR1 KGHSH, CDR2 LQKENI. With 2 bases removed from V and 3 bases from J, the gap between germline ends came to 11 bases. The CDR3 has 14 amino acids. Here the CDR3 DNA reads TGTGCCAGCTCACCAGTACAGGGTAGCTACGAGCAGTACTTC. Its translation: CASSPVQGSYEQYF.

The V gene is TRBV7-9, the J gene TRBJ2-2; 9 nucleotides agree with TRBD1. J lost 3 bases, V lost 1 base, and 3 bases had no gene match. The CDR3 has 16 amino acids. Germline CDR1 SEHNR, CDR2 FQNEAQ (reference sequence). CDR3 protein: CASSLETGGHTGELFF. DNA of the CDR3: TGTGCCAGCAGCTTAGAGACAGGGGGTCACACCGGGGAGCTGTTTTTT. Based on the CDR3 plus reference TRBV7-9 and TRBJ2-2, the full variable domain is DTGVSQNPRHKITKRGQNVTFRCDPISEHNRLYWYRQTLGQGPEFLTYFQNEAQLEKSRLLSDRFSAERPKGSFSTLEIQRTEQGDSAMYLCASSLETGGHTGELFFGEGSRLTVL.

The chain recombines TRBV19 with TRBJ1-5; TRBD1 matches at 9 bases. Germline CDR1 LNHDA, CDR2 SQIVND (reference sequence). The CDR3 consists of 15 residues. The junction had 6 bases not matched to a gene; V was cut back by 5 bases and J by 4 bases. The CDR3: CASSGRQGENQPQHF. The CDR3 nucleotides are TGTGCCAGTAGTGGAAGACAGGGGGAAAATCAGCCCCAGCATTTT.

The V and J genes are TRBV6-6 and TRBJ1-4, with D tentatively TRBD1 (6 bases). The germline CDR1 and CDR2 sequences are MNHNY and SVGAGI (reference sequence). The CDR3 has 18 residues. The V gene lost 5 bases and the J gene lost 0 bases, with 19 bases spanning the gap. The CDR3 DNA reads TGTGCCAGCAGTCGAGGGGGACAATCTTATACAACTAATGAAAAACTGTTTTTT. Its translation: CASSRGGQSYTTNEKLFF.

The chain joins TRBV28 to TRBJ1-5; TRBD1 aligns across 10 bases. The CDR3 spans 17 residues. V lost 3 bases, J lost 7 bases, and 12 bases stayed unmatched. The germline CDR1 and CDR2 sequences are MDHEN and SYDVKM. Written as DNA, the CDR3 is TGTGCCAGCAGTTTTCCCCCGGGGACAGGGGTCGGACAGCCCCAGCATTTT. Amino acid sequence: CASSFPPGTGVGQPQHF.

V and J are TRBV20-1 and TRBJ1-2, with TRBD1 matching 11 bases. Germline V gene data show CDR1 as DFQATT and CDR2 as SNEGSKA (reference sequence). Trimming removed 3 bases from V and 7 bases from J; junction bases left unmatched: 10. The CDR3 has 15 residues. Written as DNA, the CDR3 is TGCAGTGCTAGTTACGGGGACAGGGGGATCTTTGGCTACACCTTC. As protein: CSASYGDRGIFGYTF.

The chain links TRBV21-1 to TRBJ1-1. TRBV21-1 corresponds to a pseudogene. The CDR3 consists of 13 residues. The CDR3 region has the DNA TGTGCCAGCCACTCTTCCATGAACACTGAAGCTTTCTTT. It encodes CASHSSMNTEAFF.

The chain uses TRBV12-3 or TRBV12-4 and TRBJ2-4; D unclear. The CDR3 consists of 12 residues. V lost 2 bases and J lost 10, with 9 bases in between. This CDR3 is CASSLKELIQYF. In DNA, the CDR3 is TGTGCCAGCAGTTTAAAGGAGTTAATTCAGTACTTC.